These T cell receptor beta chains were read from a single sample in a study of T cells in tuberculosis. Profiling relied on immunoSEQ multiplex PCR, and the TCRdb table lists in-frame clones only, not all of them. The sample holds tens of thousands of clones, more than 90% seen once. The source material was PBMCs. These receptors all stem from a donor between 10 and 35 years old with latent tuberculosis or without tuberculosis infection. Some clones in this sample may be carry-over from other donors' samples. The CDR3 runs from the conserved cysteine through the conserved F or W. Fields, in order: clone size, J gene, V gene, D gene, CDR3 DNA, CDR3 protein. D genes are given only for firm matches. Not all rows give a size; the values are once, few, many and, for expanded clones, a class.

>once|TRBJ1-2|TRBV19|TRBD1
TGTGCCAGTAGTATGCAGGGGGCACTACCAAACTATGGCTACACCTTC
CASSMQGALPNYGYTF
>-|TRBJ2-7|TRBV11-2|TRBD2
TGTGCCAGCGCTCTGACGGGGGGACCCTACGAGCAGTACTTC
CASALTGGPYEQYF
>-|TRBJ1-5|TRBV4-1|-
TGCGCCAGCAGCCCGGGTCCGTCTAGCAATCAGCCCCAGCATTTT
CASSPGPSSNQPQHF
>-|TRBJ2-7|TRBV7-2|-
TGTGCCAGCAGCTTAGCGCACAGGGTCCACGAGCAGTACTTC
CASSLAHRVHEQYF
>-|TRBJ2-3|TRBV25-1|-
TGTGCCAGCGGCCGGGGTACCTTTACCGGGATAGATACGCAGTATTTT
CASGRGTFTGIDTQYF
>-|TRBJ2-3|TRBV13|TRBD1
TGTGCCAGCAGCTCCCGGGACAGCCCGAATACAGATACGCAGTATTTT
CASSSRDSPNTDTQYF
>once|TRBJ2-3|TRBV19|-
TGTGCCAGTAGTATCGATGGACTTATCACAGATACGCAGTATTTT
CASSIDGLITDTQYF
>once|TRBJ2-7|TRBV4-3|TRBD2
TGCGCCAGCAGCCAAGAAACCCATCTAGCGGGGGCCTACGAGCAGTACTTC
CASSQETHLAGAYEQYF
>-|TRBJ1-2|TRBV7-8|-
TGTGCCAGCAGCTTAGACAGGCTGGATGGCTACACCTTC
CASSLDRLDGYTF
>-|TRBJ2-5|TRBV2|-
TGTGCCAGCAGTGCATTGGGGGGAGAGACCCAGTACTTC
CASSALGGETQYF
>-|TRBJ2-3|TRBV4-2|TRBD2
TGTGCCAGCAGCCCGGGGGGGAGCGGGGTCACAGATACGCAGTATTTT
CASSPGGSGVTDTQYF
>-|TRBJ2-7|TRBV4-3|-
TGCGCCAGCAGCCAAGAATATGGGAGGTACGAGCAGTACTTC
CASSQEYGRYEQYF
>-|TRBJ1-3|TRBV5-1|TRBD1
TGCGCCAGCAGCCAGCCGGGGACAGGGGGAAGCTCTGGAAACACCATATATTTT
CASSQPGTGGSSGNTIYF
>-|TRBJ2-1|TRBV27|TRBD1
TGTGCCAGTAGAAACCTTCGGACAGGCAAGCAGTTCTTC
CASRNLRTGKQFF
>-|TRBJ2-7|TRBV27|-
TGTGCCAGCAGTTTATGGACCCAGGGCGGGACCCTTGGGTCCACCTACGAGCAGTACTTC
CASSLWTQGGTLGSTYEQYF
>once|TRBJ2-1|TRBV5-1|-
TGCGCCAGCAGCTTGGACGGACAGTTTCCAAATGAGCAGTTCTTC
CASSLDGQFPNEQFF
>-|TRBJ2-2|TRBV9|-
TGTGCCAGCAGCGTACAGAACACCGGGGAGCTGTTTTTT
CASSVQNTGELFF
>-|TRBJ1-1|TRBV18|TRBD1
TGTGCCAGCTCACCTCAGGGGGCGGGGAACACTGAAGCTTTCTTT
CASSPQGAGNTEAFF
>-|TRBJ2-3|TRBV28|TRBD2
TGTGCCAGCAGTCCTACTCCGGGACTAGCGGGCACAGATACGCAGTATTTT
CASSPTPGLAGTDTQYF
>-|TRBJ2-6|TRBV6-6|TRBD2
TGTGCCAGCTCCCCCCAGCGGGGGGCTGGGGCCAACGTCCTGACTTTC
CASSPQRGAGANVLTF
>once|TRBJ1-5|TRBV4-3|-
TGCGCCAGCAGCCAAGACGACAGCTACCCGCCCCAGCATTTT
CASSQDDSYPPQHF
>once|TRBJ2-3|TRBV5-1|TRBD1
TGCGCCAGCAGCCCGGGGGGACAGGGATTGCCAGATACGCAGTATTTT
CASSPGGQGLPDTQYF
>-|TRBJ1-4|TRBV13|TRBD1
TGTGCCAGCAGCTTGACAGGGATGAATGAAAAACTGTTTTTT
CASSLTGMNEKLFF
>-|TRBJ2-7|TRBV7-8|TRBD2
TGTGCCAGCGGAGGGCGCGGGAGTTACGAGCAGTACTTC
CASGGRGSYEQYF
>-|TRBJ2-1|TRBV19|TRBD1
TGTGCCAGTAGTATACCGCACCGGGACAGGGGCTCCAGGGAGCAGTTCTTC
CASSIPHRDRGSREQFF
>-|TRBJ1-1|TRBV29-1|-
TGCAGCGTTGAGATGGCCAGGAACACTGAAGCTTTCTTT
CSVEMARNTEAFF
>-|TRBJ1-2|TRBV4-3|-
TGCGCCAGCAGCCAAGATCGGGGATATCATGGCTACACCTTC
CASSQDRGYHGYTF
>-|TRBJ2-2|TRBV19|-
TGTGCCACGCGGTACACCGGGGAGCTGTTTTTT
CATRYTGELFF
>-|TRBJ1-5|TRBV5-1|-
TGCGCCAGCAGCTTCGCGCCCAGGGGTGACCAGCCCCAGCATTTT
CASSFAPRGDQPQHF
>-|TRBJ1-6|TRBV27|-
TGTGCCAGCAGTCTATCGCTAAGCTCCTATAATTCACCCCTCCACTTT
CASSLSLSSYNSPLHF
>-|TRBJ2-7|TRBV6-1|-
TGTGCCAGCAGTGGGCGGAGGGGAATGACCTACGAGCAGTACTTC
CASSGRRGMTYEQYF
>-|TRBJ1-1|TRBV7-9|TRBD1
TGTGCCAGCATCCCCCCCAGGGGGGACACTGAAGCTTTCTTT
CASIPPRGDTEAFF
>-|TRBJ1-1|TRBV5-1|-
TGCGCCAGCAGCTTGACGGCGGTTTTTCAGATGAACACTGAAGCTTTCTTT
CASSLTAVFQMNTEAFF
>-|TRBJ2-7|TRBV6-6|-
TGTGCCAGCAGTTACACCAGTAACGAGCAGTACTTC
CASSYTSNEQYF
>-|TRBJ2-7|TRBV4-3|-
TGCGCCAGCAGCCAGTTTCGGACGGGGGTCACCTACGAGCAGTACTTC
CASSQFRTGVTYEQYF
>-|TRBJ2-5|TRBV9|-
TGTGCCAGCAGCGGAGAAGAGACCCAGTACTTC
CASSGEETQYF
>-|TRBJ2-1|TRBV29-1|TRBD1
TGCAGCGTCGAACGCGGACAGGGGTGGTACAATGAGCAGTTCTTC
CSVERGQGWYNEQFF
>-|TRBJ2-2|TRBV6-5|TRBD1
TGTGCCAGCGGACACAGGGGAGTCGGCGGGGAGCTGTTTTTT
CASGHRGVGGELFF
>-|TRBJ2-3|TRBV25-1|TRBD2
TGTGCCAGCAGTGAATCCGGACTAGCGGTTACAGATACGCAGTATTTT
CASSESGLAVTDTQYF
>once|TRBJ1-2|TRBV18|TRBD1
TGTGCCAGCTCCCTCAGTGGGACAGTTGGCTACACCTTC
CASSLSGTVGYTF
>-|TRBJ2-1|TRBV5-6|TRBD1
TGTGCCAGCAGCTTGACTCCTCAGGGGGCGGCAATCAATGAGCAGTTCTTC
CASSLTPQGAAINEQFF
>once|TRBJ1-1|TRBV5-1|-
TGCGCCAGCAGCAGGGGTAACACTGAAGCTTTCTTT
CASSRGNTEAFF
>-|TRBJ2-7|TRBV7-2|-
TGTGCCAGCAGCCAAAGAACTCCCTACGAGCAGTACTTC
CASSQRTPYEQYF
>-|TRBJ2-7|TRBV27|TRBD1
TGTGCCAGCAGTCCGGGACAGGGGGCGTACTACGAGCAGTACTTC
CASSPGQGAYYEQYF
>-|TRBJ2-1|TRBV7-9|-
TGTGCCAGCAGTCTAAACAATGAGCAGTTCTTC
CASSLNNEQFF
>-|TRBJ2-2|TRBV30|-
TGTGCCTGGGGTAAAGGGGGTTCCGGGGAGCTGTTTTTT
CAWGKGGSGELFF
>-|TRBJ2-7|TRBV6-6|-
TGTGCCAGCAGCCTATGGATTCCCGGGGATCACGAGCAGTACTTC
CASSLWIPGDHEQYF
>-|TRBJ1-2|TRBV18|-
TGTGCCAGCTCACCACGATTTGGGGGGGTGAACTATGGCTACACCTTC
CASSPRFGGVNYGYTF
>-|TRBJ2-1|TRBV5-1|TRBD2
TGCGCCAGCTACCCTAGCGGGGTATACAATGAGCAGTTCTTC
CASYPSGVYNEQFF
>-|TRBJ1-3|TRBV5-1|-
TGCGCCAGCAGCCCCAGGGACACCATCTCTGGAAACACCATATATTTT
CASSPRDTISGNTIYF
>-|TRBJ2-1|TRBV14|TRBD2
TGTGCCAGCAGCCAGAGCGGGATACAGCAGTTCTTC
CASSQSGIQQFF
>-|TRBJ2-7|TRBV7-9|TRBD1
TGTGCCAGCAGCTTGAACGCAGGGACAGTCCTATACGAGCAGTACTTC
CASSLNAGTVLYEQYF
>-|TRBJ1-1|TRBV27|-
TGTGCCAGTCGGGGAGGCACTGAAGCTTTCTTT
CASRGGTEAFF
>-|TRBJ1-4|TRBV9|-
TGTGCCAGCAGCGTTGGGGGGATGGGGGAAAAACTGTTTTTT
CASSVGGMGEKLFF
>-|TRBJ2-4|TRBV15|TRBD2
TGTGCCACCAGCAGTGCACTAGCGCCCGTGGAGAACATTCAGTACTTC
CATSSALAPVENIQYF
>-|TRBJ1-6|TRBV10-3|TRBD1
TGTGCCGGTCAGGGGGTAGAAAACTCACCCCTCCACTTT
CAGQGVENSPLHF
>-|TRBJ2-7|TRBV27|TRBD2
TGTGCCAGCACCCTCTCCCTGGGCTTCTTGGCGGGAGCTGTGGAGCAGTACTTC
CASTLSLGFLAGAVEQYF